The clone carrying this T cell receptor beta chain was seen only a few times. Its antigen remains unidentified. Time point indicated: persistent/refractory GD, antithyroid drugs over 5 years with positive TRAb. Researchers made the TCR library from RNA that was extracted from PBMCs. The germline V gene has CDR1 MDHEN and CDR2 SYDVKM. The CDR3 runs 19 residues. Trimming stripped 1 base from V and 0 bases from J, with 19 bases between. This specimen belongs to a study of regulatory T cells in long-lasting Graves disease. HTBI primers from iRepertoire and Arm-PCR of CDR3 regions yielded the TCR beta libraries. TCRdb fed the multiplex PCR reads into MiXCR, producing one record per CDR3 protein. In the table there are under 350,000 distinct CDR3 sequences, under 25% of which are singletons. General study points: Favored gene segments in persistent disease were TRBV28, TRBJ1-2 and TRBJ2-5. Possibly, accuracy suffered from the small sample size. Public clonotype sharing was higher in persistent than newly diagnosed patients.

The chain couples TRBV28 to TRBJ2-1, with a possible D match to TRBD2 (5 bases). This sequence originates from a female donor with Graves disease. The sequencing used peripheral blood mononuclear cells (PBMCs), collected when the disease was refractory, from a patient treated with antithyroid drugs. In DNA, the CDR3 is TGTGCCAGCAGTTTATACAAGGCGGGTGTACTGAGCTCCTACAATGAGCAGTTCTTC. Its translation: CASSLYKAGVLSSYNEQFF.